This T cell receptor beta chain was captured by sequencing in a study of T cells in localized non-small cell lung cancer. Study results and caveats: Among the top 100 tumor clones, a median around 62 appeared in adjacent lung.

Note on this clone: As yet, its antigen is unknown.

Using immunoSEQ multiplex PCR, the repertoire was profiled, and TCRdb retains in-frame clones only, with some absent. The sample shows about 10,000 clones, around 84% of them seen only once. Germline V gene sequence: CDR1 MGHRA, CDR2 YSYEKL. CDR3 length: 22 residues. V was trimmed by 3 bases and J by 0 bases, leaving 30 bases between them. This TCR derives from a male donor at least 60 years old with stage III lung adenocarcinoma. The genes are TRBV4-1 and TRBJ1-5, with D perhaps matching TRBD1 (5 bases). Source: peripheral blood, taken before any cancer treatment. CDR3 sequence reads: CASSHHDRGRVDGPPSNQPQHF. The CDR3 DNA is TGCGCCAGCAGCCACCACGACCGGGGCAGGGTAGATGGCCCTCCTAGCAATCAGCCCCAGCATTTT.